This TCR beta chain originates from a study of CXCR3-negative and CXCR3-positive naive CD8 T cells. Study results and limitations: Naive cells that were CXCR3-positive had more hydrophobic TRB CDR3s (compared with CXCR3-negative naive cells). Upon cryopreservation, CXCR3 expression partially decreased, and most assays used fresh PBMCs.

The CDR3 extends over 15 amino acids. CDR1 and CDR2 from the germline V gene are SGHVS and FNYEAQ. With regard to this clonotype: Antigen specificity is unknown.

Through 5' RACE with UMI labels, the TRB cDNA libraries were prepared. TCRdb reprocessed the 5' RACE reads, keeping one entry per CDR3 protein, no DNA. This table lists 7,000 to 7,500 distinct CDR3 sequences. The chain employs TRBV7-6 and TRBJ2-1; the D call of TRBD2 rests on TCRdb alone, since no DNA is present to check it. The source is a human donor in good health. Some clones in this sample may be carry-over from other donors' samples. The sample comprised naive CXCR3+ CD8+ T cells from blood. The sample's subset: CD45RO-CCR7+CD27+CD95- naive CD8+ T cells expressing CXCR3 (TNR3+). CDR3 in amino acids: CASRYRDSGSHEQFF.